Below are 22 T cell receptor beta chains sequenced from a single sample in a study of blood T cell repertoires in COVID-19. Libraries were prepared by immunoSEQ multiplex PCR; TCRdb keeps only in-frame clonotypes and omits some of them. The table includes over 120,000 clones, about 75% detected once. Sequences were obtained from PBMCs or T cells enriched from blood (not recorded which). The source of these receptors is a woman in her forties or fifties who had recovered from COVID-19.

The V call is TRBV4-1, the J call TRBJ1-2; 8 bases agree with TRBD1. Germline V gene sequence: CDR1 MGHRA, CDR2 YSYEKL. The CDR3 has 15 amino acids. V dropped 1 base and J dropped 4; count of bases not matched to a gene: 5. DNA of the CDR3: TGCGCCAGCAGCCAAGGACAGGGGCCACTCTATGGCTACACCTTC. This gives the protein CASSQGQGPLYGYTF.

The gene calls are TRBV7-7 and TRBJ1-4, with D tentatively TRBD1 (5 bases). The CDR3 runs 15 residues. From germline, CDR1 is SSHAT and CDR2 FNYEAQ (reference sequence). The germline V and J ends were trimmed by 5 bases and 3 bases, with 13 bases remaining between them. CDR3 coding DNA: TGTGCCAGCAGCCCCACCGGGGGTTCTAATGAAAAACTGTTTTTT. Translating gives CASSPTGGSNEKLFF.

The rearrangement joins TRBV29-1 to TRBJ1-2; 9 bases match TRBD1. J was trimmed by 9 bases and V by 3 bases; bases with no gene match: 8. The CDR3 length is 13 residues. Germline values: CDR1 SQVTM, CDR2 ANQGSEA. The DNA for the CDR3 is TGCAGCGTTGATGGTACAGGGGGCGCTAGCTACACCTTC. Its translation: CSVDGTGGASYTF.

The J gene is TRBJ2-2, the V gene TRBV3-1 (or the pseudogene TRBV3-2), with D hard to call. The CDR3 covers 13 residues. Between the trimmed V and J ends, which lost 2 bases and 5 bases, there was a span of 6 bases. CDR1 LGHDT and CDR2 YNNKEL come from the germline V gene (reference sequence). The CDR3 coding sequence is TGTGCCAGCAGCCAACACAGAACCGGGGAGCTGTTTTTT. This translates into CASSQHRTGELFF.

A remark on this clone: Additional DNA sequences in this sample encode the identical CDR3. The chain joins TRBV4-2 to TRBJ2-1, with D perhaps TRBD1 (6 bases). The CDR3 has 15 amino acids. V lost 0 bases and J lost 0, with 6 bases in between. CDR1 LGHNA and CDR2 YNFKEQ come from the germline V gene. The CDR3 spells CASSQDRGSYNEQFF. The DNA of the CDR3 is TGTGCCAGCAGCCAAGACAGGGGCTCCTACAATGAGCAGTTCTTC.

This sequence joins TRBV5-6 and TRBJ1-1; a possible D gene is TRBD1 (5 bases). Trimming stripped 4 bases from V and 0 bases from J, with 10 bases between. There are 14 residues in the CDR3. The germline V gene has CDR1 SGHDT and CDR2 YYEEEE. For the CDR3, the DNA is TGTGCCAGCAGCCTCAGGGTAATGAACACTGAAGCTTTCTTT. This codes for CASSLRVMNTEAFF.

V and J are TRBV18 and TRBJ1-1; the match to TRBD1 covers 7 bases. J gave up 0 bases and V 6 bases, and 4 bases lay outside the gene matches. This CDR3 comprises 14 residues. CDR1 KGHSH and CDR2 LQKENI come from the germline V gene. The DNA for the CDR3 is TGTGCCAGCTCCCAGGGGGGAGTGAACACTGAAGCTTTCTTT. This sequence encodes CASSQGGVNTEAFF.

V gene TRBV27 combines with J gene TRBJ1-2; D ambiguous. The CDR3 extends over 15 amino acids. Deletions cut 0 bases from V and 8 bases from J, with 16 bases between. Germline loops: CDR1 MNHEY, CDR2 SMNVEV (reference sequence). CDR3 residues: CASSLSGELWKGYTF. For the CDR3, the DNA is TGTGCCAGCAGTTTATCGGGCGAATTATGGAAAGGCTACACCTTC.

CDR3 nucleotide sequence: TGTGCCAGCAGCGTCACAGGGGGAGAGACCCAGTACTTC. Protein sequence: CASSVTGGETQYF. This chain connects TRBV6-5 to TRBJ2-5, with 8 bases that match TRBD1. The CDR3 is 13 residues long. Germline CDR1 is MNHEY and CDR2 is SVGAGI. V lost 6 bases to trimming and J lost 4 bases; unmatched junction nucleotides: 4.

This rearrangement joins TRBV15 to TRBJ2-1; no reliable D call. Between the trimmed V and J ends, which lost 5 bases and 0 bases, there was a span of 11 bases. CDR1 is LNHNV and CDR2 is YYDKDF in the germline V gene (reference sequence). The CDR3 is 15 amino acids. For the CDR3, the DNA is TGTGCCACCAGCGGTACCAGGTCCTCCTACAATGAGCAGTTCTTC. This translates into CATSGTRSSYNEQFF.

This rearrangement joins TRBV30 to TRBJ1-1, with D possibly being TRBD1 (5 bases). V was clipped by 4 bases and J by 0 bases, with 9 bases between them. The V gene's germline CDR1 is GTSNPN and CDR2 SVGIG (reference sequence). CDR3 size: 13 residues. CDR3 loop: CAWMPGMNTEAFF. DNA for the CDR3: TGTGCCTGGATGCCAGGGATGAACACTGAAGCTTTCTTT. The whole variable domain, remainder taken from reference TRBV30 and TRBJ1-1, is SQTIHQWPATLVQPVGSPLSLECTVEGTSNPNLYWYRQAAGRGLQLLFYSVGIGQISSEVPQNLSASRPQDRQFILSSKKLLLSDSGFYLCAWMPGMNTEAFFGQGTRLTVV.

This rearrangement joins TRBV6-2 or TRBV6-3 to TRBJ1-4; 8 nucleotides agree with TRBD1. The CDR3 covers 15 residues. V was pared by 4 bases and J by 3 bases, with 4 bases of the junction left unmatched. The V gene's germline CDR1 is MNHEY and CDR2 SVGEGT. The CDR3 reads CASSSGGAANEKLFF. CDR3 nucleotide sequence: TGTGCCAGCAGTTCAGGGGGCGCAGCTAATGAAAAACTGTTTTTT.

This rearrangement joins TRBV3-1 (or the pseudogene TRBV3-2) to TRBJ2-3, with 10 bases aligning to TRBD2. There are 17 residues in the CDR3. The V segment lost 4 bases and the J segment 7 bases; nucleotides outside the gene matches: 14. The germline gives CDR1 LGHDT, CDR2 YNNKEL (reference sequence). CDR3 nucleotide sequence: TGTGCCAGCAGCCCCCTGGCTAGCGGGAGCCATGGGAATACGCAGTATTTT. Encoded protein: CASSPLASGSHGNTQYF.

V gene TRBV5-4 combines with J gene TRBJ1-2; D is perhaps TRBD1 (5 bases). V was trimmed by 2 bases and J by 1 base, leaving 15 bases between them. Germline V gives CDR1 SGHNT, CDR2 YYREEE (reference sequence). This CDR3 is built from 16 residues. CDR3 loop: CASSLKGSYFNYGYTF. The CDR3 DNA sequence: TGTGCCAGCAGCTTAAAGGGGTCCTACTTTAACTATGGCTACACCTTC.

V is TRBV7-8 and J is TRBJ1-2; no clear D gene. V was clipped by 0 bases and J by 8 bases, with 22 bases between them. The CDR3 contains 17 residues. The germline V gene has CDR1 SGHVS and CDR2 FQNEAQ. The CDR3 sequence is CASSLATAFGRRYGYTF. DNA for the CDR3: TGTGCCAGCAGCTTAGCTACAGCTTTCGGCAGGAGGTACGGCTACACCTTC.

The rearrangement joins TRBV28 to TRBJ1-1; D might be TRBD1 (5 bases). The V gene lost 2 bases and the J gene lost 6 bases, with 13 bases spanning the gap. The germline CDR1 and CDR2 sequences are MDHEN and SYDVKM. CDR3 length equals 14 residues. This CDR3 reads CASSLVGVLAEAFF. CDR3 nucleotide sequence: TGTGCCAGCAGTTTAGTAGGGGTTCTCGCTGAAGCTTTCTTT.

The V and J genes are TRBV5-1 and TRBJ2-2, with 8 bases fitting TRBD1. The germline V gene encodes CDR1 SGHRS and CDR2 YFSETQ. V lost 0 bases and J lost 4; bases outside the gene matches: 5. This CDR3 region has 16 residues. The CDR3 reads CASSLVDRAGTGELFF. For the CDR3, the DNA is TGCGCCAGCAGCTTGGTGGACAGGGCGGGCACCGGGGAGCTGTTTTTT.

This chain uses TRBV19 with TRBJ2-1; 8 bases align to TRBD2. Germline lookup yields CDR1 LNHDA and CDR2 SQIVND (reference sequence). V shed 5 bases and J 8 bases; nucleotides not matched to a gene: 8. The CDR3 totals 14 residues. For the CDR3, the DNA is TGTGCCAGTAGTGTCAGCGGGAGTAACTATGAGCAGTTCTTC. Amino acid sequence: CASSVSGSNYEQFF.

This chain uses TRBV5-1 with TRBJ1-4; D is unresolved. The germline gives CDR1 SGHRS, CDR2 YFSETQ. Trimming shortened V by 2 bases and J by 2 bases, and 19 bases separated the two germline ends. This CDR3 is built from 18 residues. The CDR3 bases are TGCGCCAGCAGCTTAAGGGAGCAAGAGGGAAGGACTAATGAAAAACTGTTTTTT. This encodes CASSLREQEGRTNEKLFF.

This sequence joins TRBV10-2 and TRBJ1-2; D is possibly TRBD1 (5 bases). CDR1 and CDR2 (germline): WSHSY, SAAADI. V gave up 3 bases and J gave up 3 bases, with 11 bases separating them. CDR3 length equals 14 residues. In nucleotides, the CDR3 is TGCGCCAGCAGTGATCAGGGCTCCCACTATGGCTACACCTTC. Its translation: CASSDQGSHYGYTF.

The chain is built from TRBV10-1 and TRBJ1-2; D might be TRBD1 (6 bases). CDR1 is WNHNN and CDR2 is SYGVQD in the germline V gene (reference sequence). V lost 2 bases to trimming and J lost 1 base, with 8 bases between them. CDR3 size: 14 residues. CDR3 sequence reads: CASSERTDNYGYTF. CDR3 DNA sequence: TGCGCCAGCAGTGAGAGGACAGATAACTATGGCTACACCTTC.

The gene calls are TRBV19 and TRBJ1-2, with 8 positions matching TRBD1. Trimming cost V 5 bases and J 0 bases; bases outside gene matches: 5. CDR3 length: 15 residues. Germline V CDR1 and CDR2: LNHDA, SQIVND (reference sequence). Here the CDR3 DNA reads TGTGCCAGTAGTCCCGGGACAGGCGCTAACTATGGCTACACCTTC. It translates to CASSPGTGANYGYTF.